A single sample gave rise to the 27 T cell receptor beta chains below, sequenced in a study of Tregs in tolerant kidney transplant recipients. Libraries were prepared by immunoSEQ multiplex PCR; TCRdb keeps only in-frame clonotypes and omits some of them. The sample yields some 100,000 clones, 85% to 95% seen once. The specimen sequenced was CD4+ T cells from blood. These TCRs come from a human donor in good health.

The chain recombines TRBV2 with TRBJ2-7; 9 bases agree with TRBD1. V shed 7 bases, J shed 3 bases, and the junction held 4 bases outside the gene matches. This CDR3 is 13 amino acids long. CDR1 is SNHLY and CDR2 is FYNNEI in the germline V gene. CDR3 in amino acids: CASTGQGIYEQYF. The CDR3 region has the DNA TGTGCCAGCACCGGACAGGGGATCTACGAGCAGTACTTC.

This clone was picked up one time. The genes are TRBV2 and TRBJ2-2; no definite D call. V was pared by 3 bases and J by 0 bases, with 2 bases between. CDR3 length: 13 residues. Germline V CDR1 and CDR2: SNHLY, FYNNEI. The CDR3 region is CASSDPNTGELFF. DNA for the CDR3: TGTGCCAGCAGTGACCCGAACACCGGGGAGCTGTTTTTT. The full variable domain, rest sourced from reference TRBV2 and TRBJ2-2, is EPEVTQTPSHQVTQMGQEVILRCVPISNHLYFYWYRQILGQKVEFLVSFYNNEISEKSEIFDDQFSVERPDGSNFTLKIRSTKLEDSAMYFCASSDPNTGELFFGEGSRLTVL.

The chain is built from TRBV5-1 and TRBJ1-4; D gene ambiguous. Germline V CDR1 and CDR2: SGHRS, YFSETQ. The CDR3 runs to 16 residues. Trimming cost V 0 bases and J 1 base, with 10 bases left between them. The CDR3 DNA sequence: TGCGCCAGCAGCTTGGGGTTCTTCGGAACTAATGAAAAACTGTTTTTT. It is translated as CASSLGFFGTNEKLFF.

This clone has only one observation. The CDR3 nucleotides read TGCGCCAGCAGCGCGGCAGGGGCCACAGATACGCAGTATTTT. Its protein is CASSAAGATDTQYF. The chain recombines TRBV5-1 with TRBJ2-3; D is possibly TRBD1 (6 bases). The CDR3 loop spans 14 amino acids. Germline loops: CDR1 SGHRS, CDR2 YFSETQ. With 4 bases removed from V and 2 bases from J, the gap between germline ends came to 11 bases. Using reference TRBV5-1 and TRBJ2-3 for the parts outside the CDR3, the full variable domain is KAGVTQTPRYLIKTRGQQVTLSCSPISGHRSVSWYQQTPGQGLQFLFEYFSETQRNKGNFPGRFSGRQFSNSRSEMNVSTLELGDSALYLCASSAAGATDTQYFGPGTRLTVL.

The chain couples TRBV9 to TRBJ1-3, with 7 bases matching TRBD1. Germline assignment: CDR1 SGDLS and CDR2 YYNGEE. The ends lost 3 bases at V and 4 bases at J; junction bases unmatched: 13. This CDR3 has 17 residues. The CDR3 loop is CASSARHQGGSGNTIYF. The CDR3 DNA is TGTGCCAGCAGCGCCCGCCACCAGGGGGGCTCGGGAAACACCATATATTTT.

The chain has TRBV9 and TRBJ2-7, with 9 bases identical to TRBD2. CDR3 length equals 15 residues. Germline CDR1 is SGDLS and CDR2 is YYNGEE. Losses at the gene ends were 4 bases for V and 5 bases for J; bases not matched to a gene: 10. CDR3 nucleotides: TGTGCCAGCAGCTCAGGGGGGGTAGCGGGAGACGAGCAGTACTTC. Its protein product is CASSSGGVAGDEQYF.

This chain links TRBV5-6 with TRBJ2-5; 9 bases fit TRBD2. The germline V gene has CDR1 SGHDT and CDR2 YYEEEE. V gave up 4 bases and J gave up 5 bases; unmatched junction bases: 6. The CDR3 contains 14 residues. In DNA form, the CDR3 reads TGTGCCAGCAGCCCCCCTAGCGGGGAGGAGACCCAGTACTTC. Translation: CASSPPSGEETQYF. The complete variable domain, with remaining parts taken from reference TRBV5-6 and TRBJ2-5, reads DAGVTQSPTHLIKTRGQQVTLRCSPKSGHDTVSWYQQALGQGPQFIFQYYEEEERQRGNFPDRFSGHQFPNYSSELNVNALLLGDSALYLCASSPPSGEETQYFGPGTRLLVL.

The V gene is TRBV9, the J gene TRBJ1-1; perhaps TRBD1 as D (6 bases). Germline CDR1 and CDR2: SGDLS and YYNGEE. Trimming stripped 0 bases from V and 0 bases from J, with 15 bases between. The CDR3 length is 17 residues. The CDR3 protein is CASSVASHRALNTEAFF. The CDR3 nucleotides read TGTGCCAGCAGCGTAGCTAGCCACAGGGCTTTGAACACTGAAGCTTTCTTT.

The chain recombines TRBV15 with TRBJ1-5; D is ambiguous. The CDR3 contains 15 residues. CDR1 and CDR2 (germline): LNHNV, YYDKDF (reference sequence). V shed 0 bases and J shed 2 bases, with 8 bases lying between them. In DNA, the CDR3 is TGTGCCACCAGCAGAGATGGAACAGGCAATCAGCCCCAGCATTTT. It codes for CATSRDGTGNQPQHF.

The CDR3 sequence: CASSSLRGGTGELFF. In DNA form, the CDR3 reads TGCGCCAGCAGTTCACTCAGAGGCGGGACCGGGGAGCTGTTTTTT. The gene calls are TRBV5-1 and TRBJ2-2; weak D call: TRBD2 (5 bases). V was shortened by 5 bases and J by 5 bases, with 16 bases between the two germline ends. The germline V gene encodes CDR1 SGHRS and CDR2 YFSETQ. The CDR3 has 15 residues.

The chain has TRBV9 and TRBJ1-1; tentatively, D is TRBD1 (6 bases). The germline V gene has CDR1 SGDLS and CDR2 YYNGEE. With 0 bases removed from V and 2 bases from J, the gap between germline ends came to 14 bases. The CDR3 extends over 16 amino acids. The DNA of the CDR3 is TGTGCCAGCAGCGTAGTGGTCAGGGGCCCCAACACTGAAGCTTTCTTT. Protein sequence: CASSVVVRGPNTEAFF.

This clone appeared once. This chain uses TRBV5-1 with TRBJ1-2; D ambiguous. The length of the CDR3 is 13 residues. CDR1 SGHRS and CDR2 YFSETQ come from the germline V gene. The ends were cut back, 4 bases at V and 2 bases at J, with 9 bases in the middle. The CDR3 DNA is TGCGCCAGCAGCCCGGACGTAAACTATGGCTACACCTTC. Its translation is CASSPDVNYGYTF.

A remark on this clone: At one boundary the junction diverges from the germline segment, which might be a read error. This chain connects TRBV5-6 to TRBJ2-2; D is ambiguous. The CDR3 contains 12 residues. Germline lookup yields CDR1 SGHDT and CDR2 YYEEEE. Written as DNA, the CDR3 is TGTGCCAGCAGCCCCAACAGCGGGGAGCTGTTTTTT. The encoded protein is CASSPNSGELFF.

The rearrangement links TRBV5-1 to TRBJ2-5; 9 bases align to TRBD1. V lost 4 bases, J lost 5 bases, and 15 bases stayed unmatched. The CDR3 consists of 17 residues. The germline V gene encodes CDR1 SGHRS and CDR2 YFSETQ. In nucleotides, the CDR3 is TGCGCCAGCAGCCAATTGGAGGGGACAGGGAGATCGGAGACCCAGTACTTC. Its translation is CASSQLEGTGRSETQYF.

The chain is built from TRBV7-6 and TRBJ2-7; D is unresolved. The length of the CDR3 is 14 residues. Trimming removed 5 bases from V and 2 bases from J, with 13 bases in between. The germline CDR1 and CDR2 sequences are SGHVS and FNYEAQ. The DNA of the CDR3 is TGTGCCAGCAGCCCCCCCGGCTCCACCTACGAGCAGTACTTC. This translates into CASSPPGSTYEQYF.

This clone was counted a few times. The chain links TRBV7-9 to TRBJ1-2; no definite D call. The V end was cut by 1 base, the J end by 6 bases, with 21 bases between. Per germline, CDR1 SEHNR and CDR2 FQNEAQ (reference sequence). CDR3 length: 17 amino acids. The CDR3 sequence is CASSLVPFRSHRDGYTF. The DNA of the CDR3 is TGTGCCAGCAGCTTAGTCCCGTTCCGCTCGCATAGGGATGGCTACACCTTC.

The rearrangement joins TRBV5-8 to TRBJ1-2; maybe TRBD1 (5 bases). The CDR3 loop spans 13 amino acids. V shed 2 bases and J shed 4 bases, with 9 bases lying between them. Per germline, CDR1 SGHTS and CDR2 YDEGEE. CDR3 coding DNA: TGTGCCAGCAGCTTACGACAGAGCTATGGCTACACCTTC. Its translation is CASSLRQSYGYTF.

The rearrangement joins TRBV6-6 to TRBJ1-5; D uncertain. The CDR3 has 14 residues. V lost 5 bases to trimming and J lost 7 bases, with 15 bases between them. Germline V gene lookup returns CDR1 MNHNY and CDR2 SVGAGI (reference sequence). The CDR3 region is CASSIRPPRQPQHF. The DNA of the CDR3 is TGTGCCAGCAGTATAAGGCCTCCAAGGCAGCCCCAGCATTTT.

The V call is TRBV5-4, the J call TRBJ2-7; TRBD2 agrees at 9 bases. The V gene end was trimmed by 2 bases and the J gene end by 7 bases; junction bases not matched to a gene: 10. The CDR3 has 15 amino acids. The germline V gene encodes CDR1 SGHNT and CDR2 YYREEE (reference sequence). CDR3 amino acids: CASSLGAGGGFEQYF. Here the CDR3 DNA reads TGTGCCAGCAGCTTAGGTGCGGGAGGGGGTTTTGAGCAGTACTTC. Using reference TRBV5-4 and TRBJ2-7 for the parts outside the CDR3, the full variable domain is ETGVTQSPTHLIKTRGQQVTLRCSSQSGHNTVSWYQQALGQGPQFIFQYYREEENGRGNFPPRFSGLQFPNYSSELNVNALELDDSALYLCASSLGAGGGFEQYFGPGTRLTVT.

The V gene is TRBV2, the J gene TRBJ1-3; 10 bases align to TRBD1. Germline CDR1 reads SNHLY; CDR2 reads FYNNEI. The ends lost 7 bases at V and 1 base at J; junction bases unmatched: 4. This CDR3 comprises 15 residues. The CDR3 nucleotides read TGTGCCAGCACGACAGGGGGCGCTTCTGGAAACACCATATATTTT. Translating it yields CASTTGGASGNTIYF.

The chain uses TRBV6-5 and TRBJ2-7; the match to TRBD2 covers 7 bases. Trimming removed 6 bases from V and 6 bases from J; junction bases left unmatched: 8. CDR3 length: 13 residues. Germline V lookup: CDR1 MNHEY, CDR2 SVGAGI. CDR3 nucleotides: TGTGCCAGCAGGACCGGGACTAAGGGCGAGCAGTACTTC. This encodes CASRTGTKGEQYF.

This sequence joins TRBV7-3 and TRBJ1-1, with 7 bases aligning to TRBD1. The CDR3 is 16 residues long. Unmatched junction bases numbered 13, after V lost 5 bases and J lost 4 bases. The V gene's germline CDR1 is SGHTA and CDR2 FQGTGA. CDR3 loop: CASSPDSRGSATEAFF. CDR3 DNA sequence: TGTGCCAGCAGCCCTGACTCCAGGGGGTCAGCCACTGAAGCTTTCTTT.

This sequence joins TRBV19 and TRBJ1-1; D unresolved. The CDR3 runs to 15 residues. Germline CDR1 reads LNHDA; CDR2 reads SQIVND (reference sequence). The V end was cut by 3 bases, the J end by 0 bases, with 11 bases between. This CDR3 reads CASSMGTSVNTEAFF. CDR3 nucleotide sequence: TGTGCCAGTAGTATGGGAACTAGTGTGAACACTGAAGCTTTCTTT.

The chain uses TRBV5-8 and TRBJ2-7; D remains unclear. V gave up 0 bases and J gave up 0 bases, with 4 bases separating them. The germline gives CDR1 SGHTS, CDR2 YDEGEE. The CDR3 contains 13 residues. The CDR3 nucleotides read TGTGCCAGCAGCTTGGGTTACTCCTACGAGCAGTACTTC. It yields the protein CASSLGYSYEQYF.

The chain employs TRBV15 and TRBJ2-2, with a weak D call TRBD1 (5 bases). V lost 4 bases to trimming and J lost 7 bases, with 13 bases between them. This CDR3 is 14 amino acids long. Per germline, CDR1 LNHNV and CDR2 YYDKDF (reference sequence). CDR3: CATSNFIRGGELFF. As DNA, the CDR3 is TGTGCCACCAGCAATTTTATAAGGGGCGGGGAGCTGTTTTTT.

This clone appeared a single time. The limits of the CDR3 on the DNA are not certain, so only TCRdb's listed CDR3 is given. This chain joins TRBV5-1 and TRBJ1-1. Germline V lookup: CDR1 SGHRS, CDR2 YFSETQ. The CDR3 is 13 amino acids long, termini counted. The CDR3 protein is CASSSSGFTEAFF.

The chain couples TRBV10-1 to TRBJ2-2, with D uncertain. This CDR3 is built from 9 residues. CDR1 and CDR2 (germline): WNHNN, SYGVQD (reference sequence). CDR3 protein: CAHGGELFF. In nucleotides, the CDR3 is TGCGCGCACGGCGGGGAGCTGTTTTTT.